This T cell receptor beta chain was observed in a study of blood T cells in healthy people across ages. Germline lookup yields CDR1 MDHEN and CDR2 SYDVKM. The ends were cut back, 5 bases at V and 0 bases at J, with 14 bases in the middle. The CDR3 length is 15 residues. Primers used in a second PCR of roughly 6 to 11 cycles were a sample-barcoded 5' primer and a J-beta primer mix. TCRdb redid the calling of the 5' RACE reads with MiXCR, one entry per CDR3 protein. The sample contains some 1.5 million distinct CDR3 sequences, 25% to 30% of which appear only once. The sequenced material came from blood. The TCR sequence derives from a woman aged 25-40 years in good health. The rearrangement links TRBV28 to TRBJ2-7; the D is unclear. CDR3 region: CASSAVFPSSYEQYF. The DNA of the CDR3 is TGTGCCAGCAGTGCAGTGTTCCCGAGCTCCTACGAGCAGTACTTC. Full variable domain (remainder filled in from reference TRBV28 and TRBJ2-7): DVKVTQSSRYLVKRTGEKVFLECVQDMDHENMFWYRQDPGLGLRLIYFSYDVKMKEKGDIPEGYSVSREKKERFSLILESASTNQTSMYLCASSAVFPSSYEQYFGPGTRLTVT.